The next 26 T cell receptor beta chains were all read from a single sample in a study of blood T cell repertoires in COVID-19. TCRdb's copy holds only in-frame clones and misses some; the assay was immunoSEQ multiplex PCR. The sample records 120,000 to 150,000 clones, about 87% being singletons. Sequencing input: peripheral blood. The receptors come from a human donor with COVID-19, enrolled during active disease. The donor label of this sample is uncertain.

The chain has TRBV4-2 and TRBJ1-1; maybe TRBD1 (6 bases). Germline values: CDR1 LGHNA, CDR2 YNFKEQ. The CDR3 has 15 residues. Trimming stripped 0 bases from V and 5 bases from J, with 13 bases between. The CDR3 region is CASSQDLTGGTEAFF. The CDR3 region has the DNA TGTGCCAGCAGCCAAGATCTGACAGGAGGAACTGAAGCTTTCTTT.

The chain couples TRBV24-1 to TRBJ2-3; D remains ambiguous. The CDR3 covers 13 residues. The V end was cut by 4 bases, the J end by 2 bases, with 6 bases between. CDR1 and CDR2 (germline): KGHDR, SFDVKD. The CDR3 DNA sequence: TGTGCCACCAGTGACTTCTACACAGATACGCAGTATTTT. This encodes CATSDFYTDTQYF.

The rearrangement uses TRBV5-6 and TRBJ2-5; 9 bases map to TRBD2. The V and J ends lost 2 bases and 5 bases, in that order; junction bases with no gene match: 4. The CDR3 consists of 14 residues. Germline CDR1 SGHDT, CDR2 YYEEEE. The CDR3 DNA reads TGTGCCAGCAGCTTCCGCGGGGGGGCCGAGACCCAGTACTTC. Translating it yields CASSFRGGAETQYF.

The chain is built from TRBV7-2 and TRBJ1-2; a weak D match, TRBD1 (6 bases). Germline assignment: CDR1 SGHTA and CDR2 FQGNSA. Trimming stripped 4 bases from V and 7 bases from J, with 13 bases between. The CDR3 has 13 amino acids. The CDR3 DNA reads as TGTGCCAGCAGCTATACAGGGATTTCTGGCTACACCTTC. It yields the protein CASSYTGISGYTF.

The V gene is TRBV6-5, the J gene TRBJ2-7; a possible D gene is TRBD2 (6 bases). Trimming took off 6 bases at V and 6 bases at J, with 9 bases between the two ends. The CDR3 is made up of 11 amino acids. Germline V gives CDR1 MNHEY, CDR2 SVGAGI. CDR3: CASRRDFEQYF. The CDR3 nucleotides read TGTGCCAGCAGGCGGGACTTCGAGCAGTACTTC.

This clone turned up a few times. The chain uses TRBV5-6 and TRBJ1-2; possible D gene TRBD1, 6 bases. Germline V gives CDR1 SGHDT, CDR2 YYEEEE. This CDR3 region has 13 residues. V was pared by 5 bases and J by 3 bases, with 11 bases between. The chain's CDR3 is CASRPQGHYGYTF. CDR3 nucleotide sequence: TGTGCCAGCAGACCACAGGGCCACTATGGCTACACCTTC.

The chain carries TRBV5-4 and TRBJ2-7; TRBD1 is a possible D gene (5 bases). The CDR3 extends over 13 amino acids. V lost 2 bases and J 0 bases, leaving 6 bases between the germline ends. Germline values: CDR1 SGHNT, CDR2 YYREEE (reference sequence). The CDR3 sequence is CASSFGASYEQYF. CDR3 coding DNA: TGTGCCAGCAGCTTTGGGGCCTCCTACGAGCAGTACTTC.

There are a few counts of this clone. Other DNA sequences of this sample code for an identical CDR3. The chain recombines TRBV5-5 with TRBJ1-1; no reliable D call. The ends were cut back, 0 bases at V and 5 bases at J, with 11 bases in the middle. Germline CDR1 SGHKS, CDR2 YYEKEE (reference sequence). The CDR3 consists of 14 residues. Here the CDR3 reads CASSLEGGGTEAFF. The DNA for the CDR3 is TGTGCCAGCAGCTTGGAGGGAGGAGGGACTGAAGCTTTCTTT.

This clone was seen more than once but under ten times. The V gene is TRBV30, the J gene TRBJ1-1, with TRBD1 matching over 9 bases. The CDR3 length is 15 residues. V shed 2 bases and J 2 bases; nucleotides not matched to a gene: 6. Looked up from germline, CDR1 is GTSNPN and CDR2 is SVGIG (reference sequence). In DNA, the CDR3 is TGTGCCTGGAGTACAGGGACAGGGTCAAACACTGAAGCTTTCTTT. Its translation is CAWSTGTGSNTEAFF.

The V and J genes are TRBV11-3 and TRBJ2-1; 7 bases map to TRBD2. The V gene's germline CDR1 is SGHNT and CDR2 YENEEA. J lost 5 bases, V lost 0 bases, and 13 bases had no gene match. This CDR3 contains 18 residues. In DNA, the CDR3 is TGTGCCAGCAGCTTAGATCGAAGGTTGGAGGGGACTAACAATGAGCAGTTCTTC. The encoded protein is CASSLDRRLEGTNNEQFF. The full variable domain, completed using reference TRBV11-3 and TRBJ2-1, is EAGVVQSPRYKIIEKKQPVAFWCNPISGHNTLYWYLQNLGQGPELLIRYENEEAVDDSQLPKDRFSAERLKGVDSTLKIQPAELGDSAVYLCASSLDRRLEGTNNEQFFGPGTRLTVL.

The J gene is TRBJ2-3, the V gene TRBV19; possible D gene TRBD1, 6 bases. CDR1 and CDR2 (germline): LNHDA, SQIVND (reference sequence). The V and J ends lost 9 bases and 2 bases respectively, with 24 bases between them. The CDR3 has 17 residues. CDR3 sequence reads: CASMGLGMYRDTDTQYF. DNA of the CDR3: TGTGCCAGCATGGGCCTAGGCATGTACAGGGACACAGATACGCAGTATTTT.

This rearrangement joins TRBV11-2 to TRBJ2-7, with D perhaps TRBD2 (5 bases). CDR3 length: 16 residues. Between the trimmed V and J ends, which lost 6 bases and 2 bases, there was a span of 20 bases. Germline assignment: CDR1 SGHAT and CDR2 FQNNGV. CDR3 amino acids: CASSSARETWTYEQYF. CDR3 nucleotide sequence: TGTGCCAGCAGTTCGGCGAGGGAGACGTGGACCTACGAGCAGTACTTC.

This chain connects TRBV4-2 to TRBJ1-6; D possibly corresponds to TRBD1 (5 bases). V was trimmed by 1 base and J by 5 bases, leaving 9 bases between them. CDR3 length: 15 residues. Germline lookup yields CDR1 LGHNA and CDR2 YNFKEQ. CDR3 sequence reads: CASSQGGTNNSPLHF. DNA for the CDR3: TGTGCCAGCAGCCAAGGCGGGACCAATAATTCACCCCTCCACTTT.

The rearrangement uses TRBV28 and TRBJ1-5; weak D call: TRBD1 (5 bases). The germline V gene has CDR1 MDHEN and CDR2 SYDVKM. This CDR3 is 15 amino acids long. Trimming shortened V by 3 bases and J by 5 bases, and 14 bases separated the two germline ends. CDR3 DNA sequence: TGTGCCAGCAGTTTTGGGGCCATGAGGTATCAGCCCCAGCATTTT. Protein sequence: CASSFGAMRYQPQHF.

The CDR3 reads CASTRTEQETQYF. The CDR3 coding sequence is TGTGCCAGCACCCGGACAGAGCAAGAGACCCAGTACTTC. The chain couples TRBV13 to TRBJ2-5; TRBD1 is a possible D gene (6 bases). Germline loops: CDR1 PRHDT, CDR2 FYEKMQ (reference sequence). The length of the CDR3 is 13 residues. V lost 7 bases to trimming and J lost 2 bases, with 11 bases between them.

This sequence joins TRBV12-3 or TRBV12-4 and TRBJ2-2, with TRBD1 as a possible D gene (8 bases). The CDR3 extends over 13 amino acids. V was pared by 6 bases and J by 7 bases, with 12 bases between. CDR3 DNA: TGTGCCAGCAGACAGGGGGAGGGCGGGGAGCTGTTTTTT. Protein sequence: CASRQGEGGELFF.

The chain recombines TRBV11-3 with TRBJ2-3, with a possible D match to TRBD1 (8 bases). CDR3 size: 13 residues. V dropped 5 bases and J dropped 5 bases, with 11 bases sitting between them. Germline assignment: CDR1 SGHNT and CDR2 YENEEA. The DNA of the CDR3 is TGTGCCAGCAGCACAGGGGGGGAAGATACGCAGTATTTT. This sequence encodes CASSTGGEDTQYF.

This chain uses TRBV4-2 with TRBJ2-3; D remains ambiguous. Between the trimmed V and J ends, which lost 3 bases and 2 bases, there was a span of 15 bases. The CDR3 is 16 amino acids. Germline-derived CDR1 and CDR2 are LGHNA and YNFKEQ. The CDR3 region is CASSQAGSRNTDTQYF. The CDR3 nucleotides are TGTGCCAGCAGCCAGGCCGGGTCCCGGAACACAGATACGCAGTATTTT.

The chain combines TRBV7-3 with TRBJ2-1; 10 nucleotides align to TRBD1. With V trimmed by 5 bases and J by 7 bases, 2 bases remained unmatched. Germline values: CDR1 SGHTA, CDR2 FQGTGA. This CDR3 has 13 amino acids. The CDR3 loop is CASSMGQGNEQFF. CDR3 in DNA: TGTGCCAGCAGCATGGGACAGGGGAATGAGCAGTTCTTC.

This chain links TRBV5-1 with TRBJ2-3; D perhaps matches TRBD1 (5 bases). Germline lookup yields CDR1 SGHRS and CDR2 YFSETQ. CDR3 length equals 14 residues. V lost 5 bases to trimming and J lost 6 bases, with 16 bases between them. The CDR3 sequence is CASSHGARTDTQYF. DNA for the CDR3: TGCGCCAGCAGTCATGGGGCCAGGACGGATACGCAGTATTTT.

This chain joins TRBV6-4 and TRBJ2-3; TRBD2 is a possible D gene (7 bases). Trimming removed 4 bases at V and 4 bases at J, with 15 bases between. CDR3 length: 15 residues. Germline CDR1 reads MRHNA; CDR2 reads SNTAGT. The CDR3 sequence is CASSVYRGAADTQYF. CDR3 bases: TGTGCCAGCAGTGTTTACCGGGGGGCGGCAGATACGCAGTATTTT.

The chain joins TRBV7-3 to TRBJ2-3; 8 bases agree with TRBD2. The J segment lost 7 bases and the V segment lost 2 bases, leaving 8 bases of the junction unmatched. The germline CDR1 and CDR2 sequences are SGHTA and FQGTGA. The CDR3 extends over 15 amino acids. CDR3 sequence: CASSLSRGESNTQYF. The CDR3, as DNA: TGTGCCAGCAGCTTATCGCGGGGGGAATCGAATACGCAGTATTTT. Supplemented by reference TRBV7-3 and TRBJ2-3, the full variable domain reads GAGVSQTPSNKVTEKGKYVELRCDPISGHTALYWYRQSLGQGPEFLIYFQGTGAADDSGLPNDRFFAVRPEGSVSTLKIQRTERGDSAVYLCASSLSRGESNTQYFGPGTRLTVL.

The DNA of the CDR3 is TGTGCCAGCTCACCATCGGACAGGGGGCTTGGAGAGACCCAGTACTTC. Translation gives CASSPSDRGLGETQYF. The chain couples TRBV18 to TRBJ2-5; the match to TRBD1 covers 11 bases. J lost 4 bases, V lost 2 bases, and 6 bases had no gene match. The CDR3 is 16 amino acids. The germline V gene encodes CDR1 KGHSH and CDR2 LQKENI.

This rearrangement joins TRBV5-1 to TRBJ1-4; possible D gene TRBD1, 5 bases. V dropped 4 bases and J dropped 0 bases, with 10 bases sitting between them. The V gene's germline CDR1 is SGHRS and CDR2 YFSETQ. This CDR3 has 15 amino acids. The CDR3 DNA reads TGCGCCAGCAGCCTGACAGTAGCAACTAATGAAAAACTGTTTTTT. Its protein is CASSLTVATNEKLFF.

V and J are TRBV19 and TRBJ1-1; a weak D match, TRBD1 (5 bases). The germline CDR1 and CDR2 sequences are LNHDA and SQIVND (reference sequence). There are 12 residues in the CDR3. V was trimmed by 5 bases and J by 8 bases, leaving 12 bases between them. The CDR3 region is CASSRDQGEAFF. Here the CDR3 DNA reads TGTGCCAGTAGTCGTGACCAGGGAGAAGCTTTCTTT.

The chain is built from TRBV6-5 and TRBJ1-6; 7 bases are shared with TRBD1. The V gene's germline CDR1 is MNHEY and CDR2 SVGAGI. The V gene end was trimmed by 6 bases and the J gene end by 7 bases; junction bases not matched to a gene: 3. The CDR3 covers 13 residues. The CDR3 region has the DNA TGTGCCAGCAGGACAGGGAACAATTCACCCCTCCACTTT. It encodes CASRTGNNSPLHF.